This T cell receptor (beta chain) was retrieved from a study of OX40 agonist ivuxolimab in advanced cancers. Study information: Patients received ivuxolimab, an agonistic anti-OX40 (CD134) antibody. Points from the study as a whole: Certain nonresponders additionally had low normalized T-cell clonal expansion.

Blood draws occurred at baseline, cycle 4 day 1, and cycle 7 day 1. In regard to this clone: Its antigen is not known.

This CDR3 has 12 residues. Germline V gives CDR1 SGHTA, CDR2 FQGNSA. V gave up 4 bases and J gave up 10 bases; unmatched junction bases: 5. The assay was immunoSEQ multiplex PCR, and TCRdb's table has in-frame clones only and misses some. The sample contains 55,000 to 70,000 clones, around four fifths of which appear only once. The genes are TRBV7-2 and TRBJ2-3; 7 bases are a match to TRBD2. The sequencing used CD4+ or CD8+ T cells sorted from blood, collected in a trial of the OX40 agonist ivuxolimab. The clonotype comes from an adult with an advanced solid tumor such as melanoma, head and neck, liver or kidney cancer. The CDR3 DNA follows: TGTGCCAGCAGCTCAGCGGGGCTAGCGCAGTATTTT. Its translation is CASSSAGLAQYF.